Listed here is a single T cell receptor (beta chain). This clone has a single count. This receptor's antigen is unknown. No much larger clone exists at a distance of one base, and base qualities are not known. The data were taken from a study of control samples from healthy donors and cancer patients (dated by TCRdb to about 2020). Taken from the germline V gene, the CDR1 and CDR2 loops are SGHVS and FQNEAQ. At the junction V is shortened by 5 bases and J by 2 bases; bases outside the gene matches: 4. The CDR3 spans 14 residues, from the cysteine through the phenylalanine. Only the CDR3 portion is preserved as DNA: 42 bases, with reading frame beginning at the first base. Preparation of the library involved the immunoSEQ multiplex PCR assay. TCRdb stores this immuneACCESS table with in-frame sequences only. Part of the clones is absent; in the studies checked, under half of the shortfall reflects unresolved V genes, and no reason is known for the rest. For this sample there are tens of thousands of clones; 80% to 90% appear just once. Roughly 10% of the sample belongs to the ten largest clones.

This clonotype was obtained from a man aged 55-75 years with head and neck cancer. The chain is encoded by TRBV7-8 joined to TRBJ1-2, with 8 bases matching TRBD1. What was sequenced was PBMCs. The CDR3 protein is CASSRDRWNYGYTF. The sequenced DNA: TGTGCCAGCAGCCGGGACAGGTGGAACTATGGCTACACCTTC.